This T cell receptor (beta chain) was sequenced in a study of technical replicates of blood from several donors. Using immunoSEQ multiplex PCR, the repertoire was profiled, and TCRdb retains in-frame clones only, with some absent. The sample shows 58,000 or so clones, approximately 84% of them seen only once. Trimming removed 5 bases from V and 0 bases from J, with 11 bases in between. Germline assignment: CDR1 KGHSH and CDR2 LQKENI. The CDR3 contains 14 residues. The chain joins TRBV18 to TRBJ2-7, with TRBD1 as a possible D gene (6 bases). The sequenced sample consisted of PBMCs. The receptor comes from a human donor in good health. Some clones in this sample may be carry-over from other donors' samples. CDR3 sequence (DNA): TGTGCCAGCTCAACCAGACAGGTCTCCTACGAGCAGTACTTC. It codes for CASSTRQVSYEQYF.